These T cell receptor beta chains were read from a single sample in a study of regulatory T cells in long-lasting Graves disease. TCRdb recomputed calls from the multiplex PCR reads with MiXCR, one row per CDR3 protein. The repertoire holds roughly 420,000 distinct CDR3 sequences, approximately 16% seen once, with around a quarter in the top ten. The same data also contributed to another study, on T cells in Graves' hyperthyroidism and ophthalmopathy.

Specimen: peripheral blood mononuclear cells (PBMCs), collected at new diagnosis, from a patient treated with antithyroid drugs. The origin of the receptors is a woman under 30 with Graves disease. Both conserved end residues are part of each CDR3. D genes are given only for firm matches. Rows give clone size only sometimes, using once, few, many, or a class for an expanded clone.

V	size	length	J	D	CDR3	DNA
TRBV9	few	14	TRBJ1-4	-	CASSVDGRNEKLFF	TGTGCCAGCAGCGTCGACGGACGGAATGAAAAACTGTTTTTT
TRBV20-1	many	16	TRBJ1-2	-	CSARGAFGPSNYGYTF	TGCAGTGCTAGAGGCGCTTTTGGGCCCTCCAACTATGGCTACACCTTC
TRBV20-1	many	12	TRBJ2-7	-	CSARTRSYEQYF	TGCAGTGCTAGAACACGATCCTACGAGCAGTACTTC
TRBV20-1	-	16	TRBJ2-1	TRBD2	CSARGGTSGAYNEQFF	TGCAGTGCTAGAGGGGGGACTAGCGGGGCTTACAATGAGCAGTTCTTC
TRBV20-1	-	16	TRBJ2-6	TRBD1	CSAKGQGFSGANVLTF	TGCAGTGCTAAAGGACAGGGTTTCTCTGGGGCCAACGTCCTGACTTTC
TRBV20-1	many	15	TRBJ1-4	-	CSAKGLAPASEKLFF	TGCAGTGCCAAAGGGTTAGCCCCCGCATCGGAAAAACTGTTTTTT
TRBV11-2	many	12	TRBJ1-1	-	CASSLSETEAFF	TGTGCCAGCAGCTTAAGTGAAACAGAAGCTTTCTTT
TRBV24-1	many	17	TRBJ2-1	TRBD2	CATSDLPGTSGRNEQFF	TGTGCCACCAGTGATCTCCCCGGGACTAGCGGGAGAAATGAGCAGTTCTTC
TRBV3-1	many	15	TRBJ2-1	-	CASSQDGGQGRSVFF	TGTGCCAGCAGCCAAGATGGGGGGCAGGGCCGCAGTGTGTTCTTC
TRBV24-1	many	15	TRBJ2-3	-	CATREGSGYEDTQYF	TGTGCCACCAGGGAGGGCTCCGGATACGAAGATACGCAGTATTTT
TRBV11-2	many	16	TRBJ2-1	TRBD1	CASSYGQGYLYNEQFF	TGTGCCAGCAGCTACGGACAGGGGTATCTCTACAATGAGCAGTTCTTC
TRBV27	many	13	TRBJ2-1	-	CASSGLPDNEQFF	TGTGCCAGTTCCGGACTACCAGACAATGAGCAGTTCTTC
TRBV7-2	-	15	TRBJ2-3	-	CASSLSHTYVVTQYF	TGTGCCAGCAGCTTAAGTCATACCTACGTGGTTACGCAGTATTTT
TRBV28	many	16	TRBJ1-2	TRBD1	CASSFPHDRGLGGYTF	TGTGCCAGCAGTTTCCCCCACGACAGGGGGCTGGGGGGCTACACCTTC
TRBV19	-	17	TRBJ2-6	TRBD1	CASSSGQLDSGANVLTF	TGTGCCAGTAGTTCGGGACAGCTCGACTCTGGGGCCAACGTCCTGACTTTC
TRBV6-2/TRBV6-3	many	14	TRBJ2-1	-	CASSGRGSYNEQFF	TGTGCCAGCAGCGGGAGAGGGTCCTACAATGAGCAGTTCTTC
TRBV28	many	16	TRBJ1-5	TRBD1	CASSLLPQGGSQPQHF	TGTGCCAGCAGTTTATTACCCCAGGGGGGGAGTCAGCCCCAGCATTTT
TRBV3-1	many	14	TRBJ1-2	-	CASSRSGFGYGYTF	TGTGCCAGCAGCCGGTCGGGTTTTGGATATGGCTACACCTTC
TRBV20-1	many	13	TRBJ1-5	-	CSATKFSNQPQHF	TGCAGTGCTACCAAGTTCAGCAATCAGCCCCAGCATTTT
TRBV12-3/TRBV12-4	many	12	TRBJ1-1	-	CASSQSGLVAFF	TGTGCCAGCAGTCAATCCGGCCTCGTAGCTTTCTTT
TRBV29-1	many	12	TRBJ2-7	TRBD1	CSTRDRVYEQYF	TGCAGCACACGGGACAGGGTTTACGAGCAGTACTTC
TRBV5-6	many	15	TRBJ2-1	-	CASSFPALPYNEQFF	TGTGCCAGCAGCTTCCCGGCGCTCCCCTACAATGAGCAGTTCTTC
TRBV29-1	-	19	TRBJ2-1	TRBD2	CSVEPAGLAGASSYNEQFF	TGCAGCGTTGAACCCGCGGGACTAGCGGGGGCAAGCTCCTACAATGAGCAGTTCTTC
TRBV7-9	few	14	TRBJ1-1	-	CASSPGTFDTEAFF	TGTGCCAGCAGCCCTGGGACATTTGACACTGAAGCTTTCTTT
TRBV7-2	many	17	TRBJ1-1	TRBD1	CASSFRTGLEGNTEAFF	TGTGCCAGCAGCTTTAGGACAGGGCTAGAAGGGAACACTGAAGCTTTCTTT